This T cell receptor (beta chain) originates from a study of cytomegalovirus exposure and HLA in healthy donors. Overall study: Earlier, 150 million to 200 million T cells were analyzed, and some 120 million unique TCR beta sequences were found among them. Study-wide findings and caveats: The listing of 150 to 200 TCR beta chains classed them as cytomegalovirus-associated. In a later analysis, common viral pathogens appeared linked to several of the most significant clusters. TCR beta V- and J-gene trimming was later associated with a missense DCLRE1C variant.

In its sample, this clone was seen a few times. The antigen is not known. Trimming cost V 0 bases and J 4 bases, with 10 bases left between them. CDR3 length: 14 amino acids. The germline V gene encodes CDR1 SGHRS and CDR2 YFSETQ. Vbeta (60) and Jbeta (13) primers were used in the PCR. The table came from immunoSEQ multiplex PCR; TCRdb's copy has only in-frame clones and leaves some out. The data show roughly 100,000 clones, approximately 64% seen once. This sequence was found in a boy aged 5-17 years in good health and CMV-seropositive. V is TRBV5-1 and J is TRBJ1-1, with D possibly matching TRBD1 (5 bases). The sequenced sample was PBMCs. The CDR3 bases are TGCGCCAGCAGCTTGGAGGGGATTATCACTGAAGCTTTCTTT. It translates to CASSLEGIITEAFF.